These 32 T cell receptor beta chains were all obtained from the same sample, sequenced in a study of cytomegalovirus exposure and HLA in healthy donors. The PCR was carried out with 60 Vbeta primers and 13 Jbeta primers. Using immunoSEQ multiplex PCR, the repertoire was profiled, and TCRdb retains in-frame clones only, with some absent. The sample holds approximately 58,000 clones; 83% are singletons and the top ten take approximately 4%. The sample consisted of PBMCs. The origin of the receptors is a man aged 30-40 years in good health and CMV-seronegative.

This clone has more than one count but fewer than ten. This chain uses TRBV4-3 with TRBJ2-7; D may be TRBD1 (7 bases). In germline, CDR1 is LGHNA, CDR2 YSLEER. This CDR3 is built from 15 residues. Trimming removed 0 bases at V and 1 base at J, with 10 bases between. The CDR3 DNA reads as TGCGCCAGCAGCCAAGAGGAGGGGGCATCCTACGAGCAGTACTTC. The encoded protein is CASSQEEGASYEQYF.

This clone was seen once. The chain couples TRBV11-2 to TRBJ2-7; 8 bases are a match to TRBD1. Losses at the gene ends were 6 bases for V and 5 bases for J; bases not matched to a gene: 3. Germline-derived CDR1 and CDR2 are SGHAT and FQNNGV. CDR3 length: 12 residues. This CDR3 is CASRLTGDEQYF. CDR3 DNA: TGTGCCAGCAGGTTGACAGGGGACGAGCAGTACTTC.

This chain joins TRBV6-5 and TRBJ2-5, with a tentative D call TRBD2 (6 bases). The CDR3 extends over 14 amino acids. Trimming cost V 5 bases and J 2 bases, with 12 bases left between them. CDR1 is MNHEY and CDR2 is SVGAGI in the germline V gene. CDR3 sequence reads: CASSPGLGQETQYF. CDR3 coding DNA: TGTGCCAGCAGTCCGGGACTTGGTCAAGAGACCCAGTACTTC.

The J gene is TRBJ1-1, the V gene TRBV2; 7 bases map to TRBD1. This CDR3 is built from 14 residues. The V gene's germline CDR1 is SNHLY and CDR2 FYNNEI. V was clipped by 6 bases and J by 5 bases; unmatched bases: 9. The CDR3, as DNA: TGTGCCAGCAGATTGACAGGGACTGGGACTGAAGCTTTCTTT. Its translation: CASRLTGTGTEAFF.

The chain employs TRBV15 and TRBJ1-2; D gene ambiguous. The CDR3 is 15 residues long. Trimming left V 0 bases short and J 2 bases short, with 10 bases between. The germline V gene encodes CDR1 LNHNV and CDR2 YYDKDF (reference sequence). CDR3 amino acids: CATSRDRYTNYGYTF. The CDR3 bases are TGTGCCACCAGCAGAGACCGATACACCAACTATGGCTACACCTTC.

This clone is a singleton in its sample. The gene calls are TRBV29-1 and TRBJ2-7, with TRBD1 matching 10 bases. CDR1 and CDR2 from the germline V gene are SQVTM and ANQGSEA. This CDR3 comprises 14 residues. Trimming cost V 0 bases and J 6 bases; bases outside gene matches: 5. The DNA for the CDR3 is TGCAGCGTTGAAGAGCCGGGACAGGGGTCCGAGCAGTACTTC. Translated, it gives CSVEEPGQGSEQYF.

The CDR3 reads CASSPPLPGLPGGELFF. In DNA form, the CDR3 reads TGCGCCAGCAGCCCACCTCTTCCCGGGCTCCCGGGGGGGGAGCTGTTTTTT. The chain is built from TRBV5-1 and TRBJ2-2; a possible D gene is TRBD2 (5 bases). The V end was cut by 4 bases, the J end by 8 bases, with 24 bases between. CDR1 is SGHRS and CDR2 is YFSETQ in the germline V gene. This CDR3 has 17 amino acids.

There are a few counts of this clone. This sample includes further DNA sequences coding for the same CDR3. The gene calls are TRBV10-3 and TRBJ2-1; TRBD2 aligns across 8 bases. Per the germline V gene, CDR1 is ENHRY and CDR2 is SYGVKD. There are 15 residues in the CDR3. Trimming removed 6 bases from V and 0 bases from J; junction bases left unmatched: 4. This chain's CDR3 is CAIRPGTSSYNEQFF. In DNA form, the CDR3 reads TGTGCCATCAGGCCCGGGACTAGCTCCTACAATGAGCAGTTCTTC.

This sequence joins TRBV5-8 and TRBJ2-1, with D possibly being TRBD1 (6 bases). Germline lookup yields CDR1 SGHTS and CDR2 YDEGEE. The CDR3 covers 15 residues. The V end was cut by 0 bases, the J end by 7 bases, with 14 bases between. This CDR3 is CASSLGAGVRNEQFF. CDR3 bases: TGTGCCAGCAGCTTGGGGGCAGGGGTAAGGAATGAGCAGTTCTTC.

This chain joins TRBV9 and TRBJ2-7; maybe TRBD1 (6 bases). The CDR3 is 15 amino acids. Germline assignment: CDR1 SGDLS and CDR2 YYNGEE. Trimming took off 3 bases at V and 3 bases at J, with 16 bases between the two ends. CDR3 in amino acids: CASSAGKGESYEQYF. The DNA of the CDR3 is TGTGCCAGCAGCGCGGGGAAGGGGGAGAGCTACGAGCAGTACTTC. Looking up the rest from reference TRBV9 and TRBJ2-7 gives the full variable domain: DSGVTQTPKHLITATGQRVTLRCSPRSGDLSVYWYQQSLDQGLQFLIQYYNGEERAKGNILERFSAQQFPDLHSELNLSSLELGDSALYFCASSAGKGESYEQYFGPGTRLTVT.

The chain employs TRBV5-4 and TRBJ2-1, with 9 bases fitting TRBD2. The CDR3 loop spans 17 amino acids. The germline gives CDR1 SGHNT, CDR2 YYREEE (reference sequence). V lost 4 bases, J lost 0 bases, and 8 bases stayed unmatched. CDR3 amino acids: CASSPAGGLSSYNEQFF. CDR3 coding DNA: TGTGCCAGCAGCCCAGCGGGAGGCCTGAGCTCCTACAATGAGCAGTTCTTC. The whole variable domain, remainder taken from reference TRBV5-4 and TRBJ2-1, is ETGVTQSPTHLIKTRGQQVTLRCSSQSGHNTVSWYQQALGQGPQFIFQYYREEENGRGNFPPRFSGLQFPNYSSELNVNALELDDSALYLCASSPAGGLSSYNEQFFGPGTRLTVL.

This chain uses TRBV4-3 with TRBJ2-1, with 11 bases aligning to TRBD2. V lost 4 bases, J lost 8 bases, and 7 bases stayed unmatched. Germline CDR1 reads LGHNA; CDR2 reads YSLEER. The CDR3 spans 15 residues. Here the CDR3 reads CASSPLLAGGDEQFF. The DNA for the CDR3 is TGCGCCAGCAGCCCTCTTCTAGCGGGGGGCGATGAGCAGTTCTTC.

The rearrangement joins TRBV2 to TRBJ1-2, with D maybe TRBD1 (6 bases). V was clipped by 5 bases and J by 2 bases, with 12 bases between them. This CDR3 is built from 14 residues. Germline V gene sequence: CDR1 SNHLY, CDR2 FYNNEI. Here the CDR3 reads CASSRTVSNYGYTF. The CDR3 DNA reads TGTGCCAGCAGTCGGACAGTCTCCAACTATGGCTACACCTTC.

This clone was seen just once. The CDR3 DNA follows: TGTGCCAGCAGTTTTCGGATCGAAGGGACTGGGTCTTGGGAGCAGTACTTC. It translates to CASSFRIEGTGSWEQYF. The gene calls are TRBV27 and TRBJ2-7; maybe TRBD2 (6 bases). The CDR3 spans 17 residues. CDR1 is MNHEY, CDR2 SMNVEV, per germline (reference sequence). Deletions cut 3 bases from V and 7 bases from J, with 25 bases between.

J is TRBJ2-5 and V is TRBV7-9; 8 nucleotides match TRBD2. V lost 5 bases to trimming and J lost 3 bases; unmatched junction nucleotides: 5. This CDR3 is 14 amino acids long. Germline CDR1 reads SEHNR; CDR2 reads FQNEAQ (reference sequence). The CDR3 reads CASSPRRGEETQYF. The CDR3 region has the DNA TGTGCCAGCAGCCCCCGGCGGGGGGAAGAGACCCAGTACTTC.

The chain couples TRBV27 to TRBJ2-7; 11 bases map to TRBD2. CDR1 is MNHEY and CDR2 is SMNVEV in the germline V gene (reference sequence). The CDR3 is 15 residues long. J gave up 3 bases and V 5 bases, and 6 bases lay outside the gene matches. The CDR3 is CASSLVAGGDYEQYF. CDR3 nucleotides: TGTGCCAGCAGTCTTGTAGCGGGAGGGGACTACGAGCAGTACTTC.

This chain joins TRBV4-3 and TRBJ2-2, with 11 bases aligning to TRBD2. With V trimmed by 4 bases and J by 2 bases, 6 bases remained unmatched. The CDR3 consists of 17 residues. Germline-derived CDR1 and CDR2 are LGHNA and YSLEER. CDR3 sequence reads: CASSPHSGGANTGELFF. For the CDR3, the DNA is TGCGCCAGCAGCCCGCATAGCGGGGGGGCAAACACCGGGGAGCTGTTTTTT.

The chain recombines TRBV7-9 with TRBJ1-6; 7 nucleotides match TRBD1. Losses at the gene ends were 4 bases for V and 0 bases for J; bases not matched to a gene: 3. The CDR3 spans 16 residues. Looked up from germline, CDR1 is SEHNR and CDR2 is FQNEAQ (reference sequence). CDR3 DNA sequence: TGTGCCAGCAGCTCGACAGGGAGCTCCTATAATTCACCCCTCCACTTT. Translated: CASSSTGSSYNSPLHF.

The CDR3 sequence: CASSYWTGNTEAFF. The CDR3 DNA reads TGCGCCAGCAGCTACTGGACAGGGAACACTGAAGCTTTCTTT. The genes are TRBV5-1 and TRBJ1-1; 7 bases are a match to TRBD1. Germline assignment: CDR1 SGHRS and CDR2 YFSETQ. The J segment lost 1 base and the V segment lost 3 bases, leaving 3 bases of the junction unmatched. The length of the CDR3 is 14 residues.

This clone has just one count. The chain joins TRBV2 to TRBJ2-2, with 12 positions matching TRBD1. V gave up 6 bases and J gave up 7 bases; unmatched junction bases: 9. The CDR3 sequence is 16 residues long. Per germline, CDR1 SNHLY and CDR2 FYNNEI. Written as DNA, the CDR3 is TGTGCCAGCAGCAACCCGGGACAGGGGGCCATCGGGGAGCTGTTTTTT. Translating it yields CASSNPGQGAIGELFF.

The chain joins TRBV5-5 to TRBJ1-4; D not resolved. The germline V gene encodes CDR1 SGHKS and CDR2 YYEKEE (reference sequence). The CDR3 spans 16 residues. The V end was cut by 0 bases, the J end by 5 bases, with 14 bases between. The chain's CDR3 is CASSLGMAGINEKLFF. In nucleotides, the CDR3 is TGTGCCAGCAGCTTGGGCATGGCGGGGATCAATGAAAAACTGTTTTTT.

The rearrangement links TRBV29-1 to TRBJ2-1, with 11 bases matching TRBD2. The V gene end was trimmed by 7 bases and the J gene end by 7 bases; junction bases not matched to a gene: 18. CDR1 and CDR2 (germline): SQVTM, ANQGSEA. CDR3 length equals 17 residues. The CDR3 is CSAAARASGRIDNEQFF. CDR3 bases: TGCAGCGCCGCCGCCCGGGCTAGCGGGAGGATCGATAATGAGCAGTTCTTC.

CDR3: CASSQVLQRQENYGYTF. In DNA form, the CDR3 reads TGCGCCAGCAGCCAAGTTCTCCAAAGACAGGAGAACTATGGCTACACCTTC. V is TRBV4-1 and J is TRBJ1-2; D perhaps matches TRBD1 (6 bases). The CDR3 runs 17 residues. Trimming removed 1 base from V and 2 bases from J, with 17 bases in between. CDR1 and CDR2 (germline): MGHRA, YSYEKL.

The V gene is TRBV6-5, the J gene TRBJ2-3; TRBD1 matches 8 bases. Unmatched junction bases numbered 7, after V lost 6 bases and J lost 2 bases. The germline CDR1 and CDR2 sequences are MNHEY and SVGAGI. The CDR3 is made up of 15 amino acids. The CDR3 spells CASRPRDRHTDTQYF. Here the CDR3 DNA reads TGTGCCAGCAGGCCCCGGGACAGGCACACAGATACGCAGTATTTT.

This sequence joins TRBV6-5 and TRBJ2-7; 11 bases are shared with TRBD1. Trimming removed 2 bases from V and 3 bases from J; junction bases left unmatched: 3. The CDR3 totals 15 residues. Germline V lookup: CDR1 MNHEY, CDR2 SVGAGI. The CDR3 DNA is TGTGCCAGCAGTTACGAAGGGACAGGGGGCTACGAGCAGTACTTC. Its protein is CASSYEGTGGYEQYF.

Details on this clone: One junction end disagrees with the germline gene, perhaps due to a read error. This chain links TRBV7-2 with TRBJ1-1; the D gene is possibly TRBD1 (6 bases). The germline V gene has CDR1 SGHTA and CDR2 FQGNSA. The CDR3 length is 14 residues. The CDR3 region is CASSQDPGDTEAFF. CDR3 coding DNA: TGCGCCAGCAGCCAAGATCCAGGGGACACTGAAGCTTTCTTT. Variable domain in full (rest from reference TRBV7-2 and TRBJ1-1): GAGVSQSPSNKVTEKGKDVELRCDPISGHTALYWYRQSLGQGLEFLIYFQGNSAPDKSGLPSDRFSAERTGGSVSTLTIQRTQQEDSAVYLCASSQDPGDTEAFFGQGTRLTVV.

V usage is TRBV27 and J usage is TRBJ1-1; no clear D gene. The V gene lost 3 bases and the J gene lost 2 bases, with 16 bases spanning the gap. The germline CDR1 and CDR2 sequences are MNHEY and SMNVEV (reference sequence). The CDR3 spans 16 residues. In DNA, the CDR3 is TGTGCCAGCAGTTTTAGATTGGGGAGCCCTAACACTGAAGCTTTCTTT. Translation: CASSFRLGSPNTEAFF.

The genes are TRBV28 and TRBJ2-6, with a tentative D call TRBD2 (6 bases). CDR1 is MDHEN and CDR2 is SYDVKM in the germline V gene. V lost 5 bases to trimming and J lost 0 bases, with 11 bases between them. The CDR3 is made up of 16 amino acids. The CDR3 nucleotides are TGTGCCAGCAGTACGGCGGGGAGCTCTGGGGCCAACGTCCTGACTTTC. Translated, it gives CASSTAGSSGANVLTF.

The rearrangement uses TRBV6-5 and TRBJ2-1; possible D gene TRBD2, 5 bases. V shed 4 bases and J shed 7 bases, with 11 bases lying between them. The V gene's germline CDR1 is MNHEY and CDR2 SVGAGI. The CDR3 covers 13 residues. The CDR3 sequence: CASSSGVWNEQFF. DNA of the CDR3: TGTGCCAGCAGTTCCGGGGTATGGAATGAGCAGTTCTTC.

The chain uses TRBV4-2 and TRBJ2-1, with a possible D match to TRBD2 (7 bases). There are 15 residues in the CDR3. Trimming pared 1 base from V and 2 bases from J, leaving 9 bases between. Germline-derived CDR1 and CDR2 are LGHNA and YNFKEQ. The CDR3 reads CASSQGEGAYNEQFF. CDR3 in DNA: TGTGCCAGCAGCCAAGGGGAGGGGGCCTACAATGAGCAGTTCTTC.

The genes are TRBV19 and TRBJ2-7, with TRBD1 identical over 9 bases. Trimming at V came to 6 bases and at J to 4 bases, leaving 7 bases not matched to a gene. There are 14 residues in the CDR3. Looked up from germline, CDR1 is LNHDA and CDR2 is SQIVND (reference sequence). The CDR3: CASRPTGGIYEQYF. CDR3 sequence (DNA): TGTGCCAGTAGGCCGACAGGGGGAATATACGAGCAGTACTTC.

This chain links TRBV7-2 with TRBJ2-1, with 9 bases matching TRBD2. Germline V CDR1 and CDR2: SGHTA, FQGNSA. J was trimmed by 9 bases and V by 5 bases; bases with no gene match: 11. The CDR3 is 15 amino acids. The CDR3 spells CASSASGGRAAEQFF. The CDR3 DNA follows: TGTGCCAGCAGCGCCTCGGGCGGGAGGGCCGCTGAGCAGTTCTTC.